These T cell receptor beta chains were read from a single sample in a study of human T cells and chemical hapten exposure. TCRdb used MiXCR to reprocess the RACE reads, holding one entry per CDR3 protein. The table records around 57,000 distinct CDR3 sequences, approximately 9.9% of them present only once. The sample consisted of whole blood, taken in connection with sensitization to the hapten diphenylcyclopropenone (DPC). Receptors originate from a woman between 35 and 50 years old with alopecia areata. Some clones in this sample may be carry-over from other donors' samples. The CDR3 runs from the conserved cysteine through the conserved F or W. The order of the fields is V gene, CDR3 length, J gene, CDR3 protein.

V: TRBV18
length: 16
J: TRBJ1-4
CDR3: CASSPSIGVTPEKLFF

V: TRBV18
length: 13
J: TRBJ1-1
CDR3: CASSPPRRTEAFF

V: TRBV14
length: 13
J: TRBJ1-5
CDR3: CASSRILDGPQHF

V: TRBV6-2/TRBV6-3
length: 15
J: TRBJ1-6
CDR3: CASSYPDRGRTPLHF

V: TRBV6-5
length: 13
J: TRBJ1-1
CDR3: CASSYSQNTEAFF

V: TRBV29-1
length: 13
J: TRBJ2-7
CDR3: CSVAKGQNYEQYF

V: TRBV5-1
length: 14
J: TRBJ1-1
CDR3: CASSLVFANTEAFF

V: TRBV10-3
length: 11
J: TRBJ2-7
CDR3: CAGGVFGEQYF

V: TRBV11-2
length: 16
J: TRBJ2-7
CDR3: CASSFLGGTGRSSTYF

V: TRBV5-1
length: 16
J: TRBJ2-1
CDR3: CASSLTGDGSYNEQFF

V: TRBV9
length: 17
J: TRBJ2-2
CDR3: CASSVVSSQGTTGELFF

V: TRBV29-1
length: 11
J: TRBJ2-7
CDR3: CSVRGGGEQYF

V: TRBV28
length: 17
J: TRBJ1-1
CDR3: CASSFRWDREMNTEAFF

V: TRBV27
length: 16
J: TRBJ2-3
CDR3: CASSLWVQGGTDTQYF

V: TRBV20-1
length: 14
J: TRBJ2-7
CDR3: CSATGLAGVYEQYF

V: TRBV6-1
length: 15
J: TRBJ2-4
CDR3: CAASGQGRAGNIQYF

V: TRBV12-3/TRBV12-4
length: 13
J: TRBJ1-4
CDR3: CASTRKENEKLFF

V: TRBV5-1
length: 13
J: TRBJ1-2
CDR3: CASSSGTGDGYTF

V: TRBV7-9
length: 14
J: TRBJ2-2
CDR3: CASSLVSYTGELFF

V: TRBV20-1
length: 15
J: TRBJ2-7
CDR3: CSASPNRGHIYEQYF

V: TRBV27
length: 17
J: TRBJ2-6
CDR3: CASSPRGLGTGANVLTF

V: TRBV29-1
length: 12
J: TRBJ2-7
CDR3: CSAGPATYEQYF

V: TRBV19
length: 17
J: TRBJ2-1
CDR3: CASTPQASGSSYNEQFF

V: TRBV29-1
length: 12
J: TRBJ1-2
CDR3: CSVVLDSYGYTF

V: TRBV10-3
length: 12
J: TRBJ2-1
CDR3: CAIRTLYNEQFF

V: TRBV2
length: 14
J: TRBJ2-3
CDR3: CASSDRDNTDTQYF

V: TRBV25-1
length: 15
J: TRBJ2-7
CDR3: CASSESQRGLYEQYF

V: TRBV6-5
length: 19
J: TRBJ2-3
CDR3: CASRPAPRLRDSWPDTQYF

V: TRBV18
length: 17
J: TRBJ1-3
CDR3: CASSPQLWTGTGNTIYF

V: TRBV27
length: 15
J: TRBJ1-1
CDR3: CASSVTRRSNTEAFF

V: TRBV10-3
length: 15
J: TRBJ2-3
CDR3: CAISLGLLSTDTQYF

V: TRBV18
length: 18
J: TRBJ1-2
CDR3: CASSPWRQGDFSNYGYTF

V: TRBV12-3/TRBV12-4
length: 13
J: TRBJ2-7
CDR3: CASSFFPGYEQYF

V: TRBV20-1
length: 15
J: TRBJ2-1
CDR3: CSGILGAGVYNEQFF

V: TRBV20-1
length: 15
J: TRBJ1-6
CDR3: CSATKGKGDNSPLHF

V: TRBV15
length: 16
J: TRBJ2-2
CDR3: CATSRESGRRTGELFF

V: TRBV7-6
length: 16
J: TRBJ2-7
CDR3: CASSERPGQGGVEQYF

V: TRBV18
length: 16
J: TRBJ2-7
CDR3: CASSPVSADLSYEQYF

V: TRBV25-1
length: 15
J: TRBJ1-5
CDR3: CASSGTGGGNQPQHF

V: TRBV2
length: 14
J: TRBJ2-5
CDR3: CASSEGSSRETQYF

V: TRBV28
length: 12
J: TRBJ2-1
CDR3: CASSLMYNEQFF

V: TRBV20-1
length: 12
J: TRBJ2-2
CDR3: CSAREGQGELFF

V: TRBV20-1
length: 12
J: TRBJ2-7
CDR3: CSATGATYEQYF

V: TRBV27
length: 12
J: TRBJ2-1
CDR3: CASSFQGNEQFF

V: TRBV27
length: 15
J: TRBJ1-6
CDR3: CASSPRGQGKSPLHF

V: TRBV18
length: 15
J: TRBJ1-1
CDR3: CASSPRGHLNTEAFF

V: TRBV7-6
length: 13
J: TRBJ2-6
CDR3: CASSLLRNSVLTF

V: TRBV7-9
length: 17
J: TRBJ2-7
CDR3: CASSLYPPLALSYEQYF

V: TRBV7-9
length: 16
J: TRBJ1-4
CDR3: CASTRNGEGTNEKLFF

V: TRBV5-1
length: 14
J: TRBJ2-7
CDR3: CASSSGQGVGEQYF

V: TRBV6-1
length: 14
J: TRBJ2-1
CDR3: CASLGGSSYNEQFF

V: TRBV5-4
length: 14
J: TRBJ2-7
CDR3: CASSYPGLAAEQYF

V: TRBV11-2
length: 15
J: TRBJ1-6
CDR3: CASSFVTGSNSPLHF

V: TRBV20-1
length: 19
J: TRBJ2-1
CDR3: CSARGSSGRAVYSYNEQFF

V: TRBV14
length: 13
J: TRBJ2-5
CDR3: CASSSRDGETQYF

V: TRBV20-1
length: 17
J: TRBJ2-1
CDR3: CSATGEDRDAPGDEQFF

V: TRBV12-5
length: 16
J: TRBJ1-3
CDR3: CASGLSSGVTGNTIYF